This record looks at one T cell receptor beta chain sequence and its context. Its antigen remains unknown. Trimming took 5 bases from V and 4 from J, leaving 14 bases between them. Germline CDR1 LNHDA, CDR2 SQIVND (reference sequence). The CDR3 covers 14 residues. These data originate in a study of OX40 agonist ivuxolimab in advanced cancers. Whole-study context: Partial responses were seen in three patients, one with hepatocellular carcinoma and two with cutaneous melanoma.

Generated by immunoSEQ multiplex PCR, the TCRdb table keeps only in-frame clones and is missing some. The sample has 69,000 or so clones; 65% to 90% are singletons. Regarding the study as a whole: Partial responders treated at 0.1-3.0 mg/kg exhibited clonal expansion among the lowest measured. CD4+ T cells averaged fewer expanded clones than CD8+ T cells.

The sequence came from an adult with an advanced solid tumor such as melanoma, head and neck, liver or kidney cancer. The source was CD4+ or CD8+ T cells sorted from blood, collected in a trial of the OX40 agonist ivuxolimab. The chain recombines TRBV19 with TRBJ1-1, with unresolved D. The CDR3 region has the DNA TGTGCCAGTAGTCTCCCCCGGGAGGGCACTGAAGCTTTCTTT. It specifies CASSLPREGTEAFF.